These 9 T cell receptor beta chains share one sample of origin, sequenced in a study of blood T cell repertoires in COVID-19. Clones were sequenced by immunoSEQ multiplex PCR, and TCRdb holds only the in-frame ones, with some missing. The table has a few hundred thousand clones, around 80% seen once. Material: peripheral blood. The origin of the receptors is a woman aged 40 to 50 who had recovered from COVID-19.

The rearrangement joins TRBV7-6 to TRBJ2-3; 10 bases are a match to TRBD2. Germline CDR1 is SGHVS and CDR2 is FNYEAQ. CDR3 length: 16 amino acids. V dropped 5 bases and J dropped 3; count of bases not matched to a gene: 8. CDR3 sequence reads: CASSPISGGTTDTQYF. CDR3 nucleotide sequence: TGTGCCAGCAGCCCGATTAGCGGGGGGACTACAGATACGCAGTATTTT.

This sequence joins TRBV3-1 (or the pseudogene TRBV3-2) and TRBJ2-7, with 9 bases fitting TRBD2. Germline CDR1 LGHDT, CDR2 YNNKEL (reference sequence). The CDR3 length is 16 residues. With 3 bases clipped from V and 0 bases from J, the junction kept 6 bases outside the gene matches. The CDR3 DNA reads as TGTGCCAGCAGCCAGGGCGGGGGGGAGAGCTCCTACGAGCAGTACTTC. Protein sequence: CASSQGGGESSYEQYF.

V usage is TRBV27 and J usage is TRBJ2-6; D not certain. The germline CDR1 and CDR2 sequences are MNHEY and SMNVEV (reference sequence). CDR3 length: 17 residues. V lost 5 bases and J lost 0, with 14 bases in between. CDR3 bases: TGTGCCAGCAGTCCAGGCTACGTCTCCTCTGGGGCCAACGTCCTGACTTTC. Protein sequence: CASSPGYVSSGANVLTF. Based on the CDR3 plus reference TRBV27 and TRBJ2-6, the full variable domain is EAQVTQNPRYLITVTGKKLTVTCSQNMNHEYMSWYRQDPGLGLRQIYYSMNVEVTDKGDVPEGYKVSRKEKRNFPLILESPSPNQTSLYFCASSPGYVSSGANVLTFGAGSRLTVL.

The rearrangement links TRBV6-2 or TRBV6-3 to TRBJ1-6; 7 nucleotides match TRBD1. V shed 5 bases and J 10 bases; nucleotides not matched to a gene: 8. The CDR3 length is 14 residues. Germline CDR1 is MNHEY and CDR2 is SVGEGT. The CDR3 DNA reads TGTGCCAGCAGTCTGACAGGGATGAGCTCACCCCTCCACTTT. Translating gives CASSLTGMSSPLHF.

The J gene is TRBJ2-1, the V gene TRBV7-9, with D possibly being TRBD1 (6 bases). Germline V gene lookup returns CDR1 SEHNR and CDR2 FQNEAQ (reference sequence). Trimming cost V 0 bases and J 1 base, with 10 bases left between them. The CDR3 length is 16 residues. CDR3 nucleotides: TGTGCCAGCAGCTTAGCAGGGGGTAGGTCCTACAATGAGCAGTTCTTC. It is translated as CASSLAGGRSYNEQFF.

This clone was recorded a few times. V and J are TRBV10-1 and TRBJ1-1; no reliable D call. CDR3 size: 14 residues. The V gene lost 4 bases and the J gene lost 1 base, with 10 bases spanning the gap. Germline values: CDR1 WNHNN, CDR2 SYGVQD (reference sequence). The CDR3 DNA is TGCGCCAGCAGTGTGGGTGGGCAGAACACTGAAGCTTTCTTT. Translation: CASSVGGQNTEAFF.

The genes are TRBV10-3 and TRBJ1-2; TRBD1 is a possible D gene (6 bases). The CDR3 extends over 14 amino acids. Per germline, CDR1 ENHRY and CDR2 SYGVKD. V lost 10 bases to trimming and J lost 5 bases, with 20 bases between them. For the CDR3, the DNA is TGTGCCAGTCGAGGTTTAGGGGGAATTTATGGCTACACCTTC. It codes for CASRGLGGIYGYTF.

This chain joins TRBV10-3 and TRBJ2-7; 10 bases map to TRBD2. CDR1 and CDR2 (germline): ENHRY, SYGVKD. V shed 0 bases, J shed 6 bases, and the junction held 5 bases outside the gene matches. The CDR3 spans 15 residues. CDR3 sequence: CAISESLAGEREQYF. CDR3 nucleotide sequence: TGTGCCATCAGTGAGTCTCTAGCGGGGGAGCGCGAGCAGTACTTC.

V usage is TRBV15 and J usage is TRBJ1-2; 8 bases are shared with TRBD1. CDR3 length: 14 amino acids. Unmatched junction bases numbered 7, after V lost 8 bases and J lost 2 bases. The germline V gene has CDR1 LNHNV and CDR2 YYDKDF (reference sequence). The CDR3 region is CATRFRGLNYGYTF. The CDR3 DNA reads TGTGCCACCCGTTTCAGGGGGCTAAACTATGGCTACACCTTC.